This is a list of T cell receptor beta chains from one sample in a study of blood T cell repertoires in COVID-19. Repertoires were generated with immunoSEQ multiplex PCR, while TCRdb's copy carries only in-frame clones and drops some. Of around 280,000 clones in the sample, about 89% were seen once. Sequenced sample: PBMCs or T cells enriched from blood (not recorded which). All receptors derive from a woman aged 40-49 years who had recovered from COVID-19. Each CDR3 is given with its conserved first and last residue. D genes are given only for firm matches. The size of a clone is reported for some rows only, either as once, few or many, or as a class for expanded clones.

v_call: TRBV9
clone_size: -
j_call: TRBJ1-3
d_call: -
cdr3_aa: CASSVKGTGSSGNTIYF
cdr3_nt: TGTGCCAGCAGCGTTAAGGGAACGGGGAGTTCTGGAAACACCATATATTTT

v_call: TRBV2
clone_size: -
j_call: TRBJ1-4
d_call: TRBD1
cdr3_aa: CASRGTGITNEKLFF
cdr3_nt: TGTGCCAGCCGGGGGACAGGGATTACTAATGAAAAACTGTTTTTT

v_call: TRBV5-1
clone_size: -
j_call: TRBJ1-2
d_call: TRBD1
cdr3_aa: CASSLQGAMPSDGYTF
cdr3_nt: TGCGCCAGCAGCTTGCAGGGGGCCATGCCCTCGGATGGCTACACCTTC

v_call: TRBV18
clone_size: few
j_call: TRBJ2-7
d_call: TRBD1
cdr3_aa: CASSPNPPGQQEQYF
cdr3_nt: TGTGCCAGCTCACCAAATCCACCGGGACAGCAAGAGCAGTACTTC

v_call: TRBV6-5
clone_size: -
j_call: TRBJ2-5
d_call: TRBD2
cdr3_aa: CASSSFKAGGVETQYF
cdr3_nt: TGTGCCAGCAGTTCTTTTAAAGCGGGAGGGGTAGAGACCCAGTACTTC

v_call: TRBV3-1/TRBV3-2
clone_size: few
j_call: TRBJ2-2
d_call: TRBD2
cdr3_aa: CASSQGGLARRGGELFF
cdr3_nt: TGTGCCAGCAGCCAGGGAGGACTAGCTCGACGGGGCGGGGAGCTGTTTTTT

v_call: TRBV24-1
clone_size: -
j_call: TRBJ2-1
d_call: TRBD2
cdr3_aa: CATSDRREVGEQFF
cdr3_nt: TGTGCCACCAGTGATCGGCGGGAGGTGGGCGAGCAGTTCTTC

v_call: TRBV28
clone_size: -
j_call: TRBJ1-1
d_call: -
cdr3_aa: CASKWGEKAWRVLGKRAEAFF
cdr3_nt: TGTGCCAGCAAGTGGGGGGAAAAAGCGTGGCGGGTGTTGGGTAAGAGGGCTGAAGCTTTCTTT

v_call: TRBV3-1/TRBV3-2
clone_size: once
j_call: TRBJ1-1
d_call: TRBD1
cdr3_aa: CASTTTGVGTEAFF
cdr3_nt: TGTGCCTCAACCACTACAGGGGTAGGTACTGAAGCTTTCTTT

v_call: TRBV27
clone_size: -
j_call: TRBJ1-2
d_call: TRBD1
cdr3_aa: CASSFSIFRTGKYYGYTF
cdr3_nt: TGTGCCAGCAGTTTCTCAATCTTTAGGACAGGGAAATACTATGGCTACACCTTC

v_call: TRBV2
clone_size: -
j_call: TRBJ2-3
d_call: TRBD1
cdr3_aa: CASSFTGGDTQYF
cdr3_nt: TGTGCCAGCAGCTTTACAGGGGGAGATACGCAGTATTTT

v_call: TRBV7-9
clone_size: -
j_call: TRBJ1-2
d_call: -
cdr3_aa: CASSSQEQRLAF
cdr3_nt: TGTGCCAGCAGCTCACAGGAGCAGCGACTCGCCTTC

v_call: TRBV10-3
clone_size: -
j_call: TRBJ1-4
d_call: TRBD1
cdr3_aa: CAISESSTGRLFF
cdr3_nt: TGTGCCATCAGTGAGTCGTCGACAGGGCGACTGTTTTTT

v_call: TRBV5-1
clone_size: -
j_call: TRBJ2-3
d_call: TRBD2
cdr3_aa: CASSFSGGAFADTQYF
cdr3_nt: TGCGCCAGCAGCTTCAGCGGGGGGGCTTTCGCAGATACGCAGTATTTT

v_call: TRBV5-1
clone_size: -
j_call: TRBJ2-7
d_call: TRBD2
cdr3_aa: CASSLRLAGGASYEQYF
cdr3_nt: TGCGCCAGCAGCTTGAGACTAGCGGGAGGGGCTTCCTACGAGCAGTACTTC

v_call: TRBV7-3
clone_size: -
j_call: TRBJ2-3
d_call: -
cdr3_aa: CASSLMALTDTQYF
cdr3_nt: TGTGCCAGCAGCTTAATGGCCTTAACAGATACGCAGTATTTT

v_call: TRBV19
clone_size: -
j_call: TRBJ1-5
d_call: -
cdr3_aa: CASMRRVDSNQPQHF
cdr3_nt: TGTGCCAGTATGAGACGGGTTGATAGCAATCAGCCCCAGCATTTT

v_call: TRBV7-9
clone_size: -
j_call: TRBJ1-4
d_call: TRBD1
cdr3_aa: CASSLGTGVGTNEKLFF
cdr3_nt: TGTGCCAGCAGCTTGGGGACAGGGGTTGGAACTAATGAAAAACTGTTTTTT

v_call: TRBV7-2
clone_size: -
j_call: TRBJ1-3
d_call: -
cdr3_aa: CASSLLVEEGISGNTIYF
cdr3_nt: TGTGCCAGCAGCTTATTGGTGGAGGAGGGTATCTCTGGAAACACCATATATTTT

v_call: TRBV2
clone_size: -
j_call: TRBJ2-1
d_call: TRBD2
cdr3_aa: CASSVAGGHRFSGSYNEQFF
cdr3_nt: TGTGCCAGCAGTGTTGCGGGGGGTCATCGATTCTCGGGAAGCTACAATGAGCAGTTCTTC

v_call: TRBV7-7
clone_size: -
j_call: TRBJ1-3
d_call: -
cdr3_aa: CASSLDSGSTIYF
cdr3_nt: TGTGCTAGCAGCTTAGATTCCGGGAGCACCATATATTTT

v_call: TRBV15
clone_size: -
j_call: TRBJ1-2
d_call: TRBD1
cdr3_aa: CATTPGGRTGSGYTF
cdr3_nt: TGTGCCACCACCCCAGGGGGACGGACCGGGTCTGGCTACACCTTC

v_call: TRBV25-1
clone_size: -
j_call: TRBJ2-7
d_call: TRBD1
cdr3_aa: CASSGDSGTGKDEQYF
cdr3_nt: TGTGCCAGCAGTGGAGATTCCGGGACAGGGAAGGACGAGCAGTACTTC

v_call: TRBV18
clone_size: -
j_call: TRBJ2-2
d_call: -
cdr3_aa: CASSPAQGLNTGELFF
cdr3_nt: TGTGCCAGCTCACCGGCTCAGGGCTTGAACACCGGGGAGCTGTTTTTT

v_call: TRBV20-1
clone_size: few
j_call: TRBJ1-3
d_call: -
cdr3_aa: CSAIDRNSGNTIYF
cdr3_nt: TGCAGTGCTATTGACAGAAACTCTGGAAACACCATATATTTT

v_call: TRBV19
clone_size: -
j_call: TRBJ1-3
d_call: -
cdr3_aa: CASSRGIGNTIYF
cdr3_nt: TGTGCCAGTAGTAGGGGCATCGGAAACACCATATATTTT

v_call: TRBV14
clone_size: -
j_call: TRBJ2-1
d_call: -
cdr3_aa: CASSQGYLPDEQFF
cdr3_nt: TGTGCCAGCAGCCAAGGGTATCTACCGGATGAGCAGTTCTTC

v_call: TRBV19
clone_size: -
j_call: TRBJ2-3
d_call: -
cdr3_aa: CASSIRKLTDTQYF
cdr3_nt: TGTGCCAGTAGTATCCGTAAACTCACAGATACGCAGTATTTT

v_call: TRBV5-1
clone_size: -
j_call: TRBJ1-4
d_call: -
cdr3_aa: CASSPPGQGNEKLFF
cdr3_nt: TGCGCCAGCAGCCCCCCCGGCCAGGGAAATGAAAAACTGTTTTTT

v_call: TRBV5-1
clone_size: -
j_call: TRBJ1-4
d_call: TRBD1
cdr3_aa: CASSSVQGGEKLFF
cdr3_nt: TGCGCCAGCAGCTCAGTACAGGGGGGCGAAAAACTGTTTTTT

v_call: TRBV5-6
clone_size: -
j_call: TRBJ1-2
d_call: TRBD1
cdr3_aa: CASSFIQGDGYTF
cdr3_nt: TGTGCCAGCAGCTTTATTCAGGGGGATGGCTACACCTTC

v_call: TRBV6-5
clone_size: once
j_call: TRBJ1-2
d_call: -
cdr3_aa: CASTDRGKVGYTF
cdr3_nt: TGTGCCAGCACCGACCGGGGGAAAGTTGGCTACACCTTC

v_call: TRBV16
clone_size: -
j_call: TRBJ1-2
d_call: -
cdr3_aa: CASSQGQFYGYTF
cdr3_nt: TGTGCCAGCAGCCAAGGGCAGTTCTATGGCTACACCTTC

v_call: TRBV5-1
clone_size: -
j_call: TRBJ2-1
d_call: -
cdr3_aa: CASSSVGASAVHEQFF
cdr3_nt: TGCGCCAGCAGCTCCGTAGGTGCCTCCGCGGTCCATGAGCAGTTCTTC

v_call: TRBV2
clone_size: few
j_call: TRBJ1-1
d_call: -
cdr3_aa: CASTPSVKNTEAFF
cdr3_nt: TGTGCCAGCACCCCGTCGGTCAAGAACACTGAAGCTTTCTTT

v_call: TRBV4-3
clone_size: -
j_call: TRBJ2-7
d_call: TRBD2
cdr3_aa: CASSQATSGIYEQYF
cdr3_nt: TGCGCCAGCAGCCAGGCGACTAGCGGAATTTACGAGCAGTACTTC

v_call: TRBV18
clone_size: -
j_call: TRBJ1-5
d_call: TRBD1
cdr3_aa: CASSPTFGQGNQPQHF
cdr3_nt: TGTGCCAGCTCACCGACCTTCGGACAGGGGAATCAGCCCCAGCATTTT